This T cell receptor (beta chain) was documented in a study of shared clonotypes between healthy human individuals. CD45RO-negative, CCR7-selected cells formed the naive CD8 fraction, which excluded terminally differentiated effector memory CD45RA+ cells. There are 12 residues in the CDR3. Trimming took 5 bases from V and 9 from J, leaving 11 bases between them. Germline V gene data show CDR1 as SEHNR and CDR2 as FQNEAQ (reference sequence). Profiling relied on immunoSEQ multiplex PCR, and the TCRdb table lists in-frame clones only, not all of them. The table lists a few million clones, around 93% of them singletons.

The sequenced material came from naive CD8+ T cells from PBMCs. This clonotype was sampled from a man in his late teens or twenties in good health. Some clones in this sample may be carry-over from other donors' samples. This rearrangement joins TRBV7-9 to TRBJ1-5; no clear D gene. The CDR3 spells CASSNPRGPQHF. The CDR3 bases are TGTGCCAGCAGCAACCCGCGTGGGCCCCAGCATTTT.